The 18 T cell receptor beta chains given below trace back to one sample, sequenced in a study of response to subunit inactivated influenza vaccine. MiXCR was run by TCRdb on the RT-PCR reads, yielding one entry per CDR3 protein. The top ten clones hold around 13% of a sample with 560,000 or so distinct CDR3 sequences, roughly 8.2% of them seen once. Sequencing was performed on PBMCs from blood, taken around 2 years after vaccination. All receptors come from a man between 45 and 75 years old who received an inactivated influenza vaccine.

This clonotype was picked up many times. The V gene is TRBV20-1, the J gene TRBJ1-5; D is uncertain. Germline CDR1 DFQATT, CDR2 SNEGSKA (reference sequence). Trimming took 6 bases from V and 7 from J, leaving 16 bases between them. The CDR3 spans 13 residues. The CDR3 loop is CSAKNHKRQPQHF. The CDR3 DNA reads as TGCAGTGCAAAAAATCACAAACGGCAGCCCCAGCATTTT.

This clonotype was observed a handful of times. The chain carries TRBV7-2 and TRBJ1-5, with D possibly matching TRBD1 (6 bases). CDR3 length: 17 residues. Between the trimmed V and J ends, which lost 2 bases and 4 bases, there was a span of 18 bases. CDR1 and CDR2 from the germline V gene are SGHTA and FQGNSA. The CDR3 DNA follows: TGTGCCAGCAGCTTAAGTGGGGGCCGGGGGCCGAATCAGCCCCAGCATTTT. It translates to CASSLSGGRGPNQPQHF. The whole variable domain, filled in from reference TRBV7-2 and TRBJ1-5, reads GAGVSQSPSNKVTEKGKDVELRCDPISGHTALYWYRQSLGQGLEFLIYFQGNSAPDKSGLPSDRFSAERTGGSVSTLTIQRTQQEDSAVYLCASSLSGGRGPNQPQHFGDGTRLSIL.

This clonotype was counted many times. As DNA, the CDR3 is TGTGCCAGCAGACCCGGACACCTCAAATTCCAAGAGACCCAGTACTTC. It yields the protein CASRPGHLKFQETQYF. The chain links TRBV6-2 or TRBV6-3 to TRBJ2-5; TRBD1 is a possible D gene (5 bases). There are 16 residues in the CDR3. From germline, CDR1 is MNHEY and CDR2 SVGEGT. Trimming removed 6 bases at V and 1 base at J, with 18 bases between.

This chain uses TRBV30 with TRBJ2-1; 11 nucleotides agree with TRBD2. The germline gives CDR1 GTSNPN, CDR2 SVGIG (reference sequence). Germline trimming cut 2 bases from V and 7 bases from J; bases unmatched to any gene: 4. This CDR3 comprises 14 residues. In DNA, the CDR3 is TGTGCCTGGAGTCTAGCGGGAGGTATAAATGAGCAGTTCTTC. This gives the protein CAWSLAGGINEQFF.

CDR3: CASSYERFYEQYF. The CDR3 bases are TGTGCCAGCAGTTACGAGCGTTTCTACGAGCAGTACTTC. V is TRBV6-2 or TRBV6-3 and J is TRBJ2-7; D call uncertain. The germline V and J ends were trimmed by 2 bases and 3 bases, with 8 bases remaining between them. The length of the CDR3 is 13 residues. Germline V gene data show CDR1 as MNHEY and CDR2 as SVGEGT.

This chain connects TRBV10-3 to TRBJ2-7; 8 bases are shared with TRBD1. This CDR3 comprises 14 residues. The V gene's germline CDR1 is ENHRY and CDR2 SYGVKD. The V gene end was trimmed by 4 bases and the J gene end by 2 bases; junction bases not matched to a gene: 4. The chain's CDR3 is CAISGQGTPYEQYF. As DNA, the CDR3 is TGTGCCATCAGTGGACAGGGGACGCCCTACGAGCAGTACTTC.

This clonotype has more than one count but fewer than ten. V gene TRBV6-1 combines with J gene TRBJ1-5; D perhaps matches TRBD1 (5 bases). Trimming removed 8 bases from V and 0 bases from J, with 17 bases in between. Germline V gene lookup returns CDR1 MNHNS and CDR2 SASEGT. There are 16 residues in the CDR3. As DNA, the CDR3 is TGTGCCAGCCAAGACGGGTCAGGGCTTAGCAATCAGCCCCAGCATTTT. The encoded protein is CASQDGSGLSNQPQHF.

The chain couples TRBV5-1 to TRBJ2-1, with 9 positions matching TRBD2. V gave up 2 bases and J gave up 7 bases; unmatched junction bases: 7. Germline lookup yields CDR1 SGHRS and CDR2 YFSETQ. The CDR3 loop spans 15 amino acids. CDR3: CASSFMAGGRNEQFF. DNA of the CDR3: TGCGCCAGCAGCTTTATGGCGGGGGGGCGAAATGAGCAGTTCTTC.

Only a few counts were recorded for this clonotype. The V call is TRBV3-1, the J call TRBJ1-5; D may be TRBD1 (5 bases). V was pared by 3 bases and J by 2 bases, with 11 bases between. CDR1 and CDR2 from the germline V gene are LGHDT and YNNKEL (reference sequence). The CDR3 loop spans 15 amino acids. The DNA of the CDR3 is TGTGCCAGCAGCCAGTCGGGGCCGGGCAATCAGCCCCAGCATTTT. It encodes CASSQSGPGNQPQHF. Full variable domain (remainder filled in from reference TRBV3-1 and TRBJ1-5): DTAVSQTPKYLVTQMGNDKSIKCEQNLGHDTMYWYKQDSKKFLKIMFSYNNKELIINETVPNRFSPKSPDKAHLNLHINSLELGDSAVYFCASSQSGPGNQPQHFGDGTRLSIL.

The chain couples TRBV5-6 to TRBJ2-1; D ambiguous. Germline lookup yields CDR1 SGHDT and CDR2 YYEEEE. Trimming took 3 bases from V and 2 from J, leaving 15 bases between them. The CDR3 extends over 16 amino acids. The CDR3 sequence: CASSSLARNAYNEQFF. DNA of the CDR3: TGTGCCAGCAGCTCTTTAGCCAGGAATGCCTACAATGAGCAGTTCTTC.

This chain uses TRBV5-4 with TRBJ2-7; D gene unclear. Trimming left V 1 base short and J 5 bases short, with 7 bases between. Germline assignment: CDR1 SGHNT and CDR2 YYREEE (reference sequence). The CDR3 contains 12 residues. The DNA for the CDR3 is TGTGCCAGCAGCTTGTTCCGCGACGAGCAGTACTTC. Translation gives CASSLFRDEQYF. Supplemented by reference TRBV5-4 and TRBJ2-7, the full variable domain reads ETGVTQSPTHLIKTRGQQVTLRCSSQSGHNTVSWYQQALGQGPQFIFQYYREEENGRGNFPPRFSGLQFPNYSSELNVNALELDDSALYLCASSLFRDEQYFGPGTRLTVT.

This clonotype was seen at least ten times. The chain recombines TRBV10-3 with TRBJ2-3, with D perhaps given as TRBD1 or TRBD2 (5 bases each). The germline V gene has CDR1 ENHRY and CDR2 SYGVKD. This CDR3 region has 15 residues. Trimming left V 8 bases short and J 1 base short, with 16 bases between. The CDR3 region is CAIRRGGYGTDTQYF. The CDR3 DNA reads as TGTGCCATCCGTCGGGGCGGGTATGGCACAGATACGCAGTATTTT.

The sample holds many counts of this clonotype. The chain carries TRBV12-3 or TRBV12-4 and TRBJ2-1, with TRBD2 as a possible D gene (6 bases). V lost 6 bases and J 8 bases, leaving 23 bases between the germline ends. This CDR3 is built from 16 residues. CDR3 sequence reads: CASSPLGGVGRDEQFF. The CDR3 DNA reads TGTGCCAGCAGCCCCCTTGGAGGGGTCGGCAGGGATGAGCAGTTCTTC.

The V and J genes are TRBV29-1 and TRBJ2-7; D is ambiguous. This CDR3 comprises 12 residues. Between the trimmed V and J ends, which lost 0 bases and 3 bases, there was a span of 6 bases. Germline values: CDR1 SQVTM, CDR2 ANQGSEA. The chain's CDR3 is CSVEDLHYEQYF. In DNA form, the CDR3 reads TGCAGCGTTGAAGATCTTCACTACGAGCAGTACTTC.

This clonotype was found many times. V and J are TRBV20-1 and TRBJ1-6, with D unresolved. Germline lookup yields CDR1 DFQATT and CDR2 SNEGSKA (reference sequence). The CDR3 length is 16 residues. The V gene lost 1 base and the J gene lost 2 bases, with 12 bases spanning the gap. CDR3 sequence reads: CSARAVQSPYNSPLHF. CDR3 nucleotides: TGCAGTGCTAGAGCCGTCCAGAGCCCCTATAATTCACCCCTCCACTTT.

The gene calls are TRBV10-3 and TRBJ2-1; D may match TRBD1 or TRBD2 (5 bases each). This CDR3 is 11 amino acids long. Trimming removed 10 bases from V and 10 bases from J, with 14 bases in between. In germline, CDR1 is ENHRY, CDR2 SYGVKD. The CDR3 region is CATQGGSEQFF. The CDR3 region has the DNA TGTGCCACCCAGGGCGGGTCGGAGCAGTTCTTC.

The V gene is TRBV6-2 or TRBV6-3, the J gene TRBJ2-1, with D tentatively TRBD2 (6 bases). Germline loops: CDR1 MNHEY, CDR2 SVGEGT. The V and J ends lost 8 bases and 5 bases respectively, with 34 bases between them. This CDR3 has 20 amino acids. The CDR3, as DNA: TGTGCCAGCGCGTTCTCGGCTGAGTGGGGCGGGGAGGTGATCCACAATGAGCAGTTCTTC. Translated: CASAFSAEWGGEVIHNEQFF.

This clonotype was found a few times. J is TRBJ1-2 and V is TRBV5-6, with D perhaps matching TRBD1 (6 bases). The CDR3 is 14 residues long. CDR1 SGHDT and CDR2 YYEEEE come from the germline V gene. V was pared by 0 bases and J by 5 bases, with 11 bases between. The CDR3 DNA follows: TGTGCCAGCAGCTTGGAAGAGACAGGATATGGCTACACCTTC. This encodes CASSLEETGYGYTF.